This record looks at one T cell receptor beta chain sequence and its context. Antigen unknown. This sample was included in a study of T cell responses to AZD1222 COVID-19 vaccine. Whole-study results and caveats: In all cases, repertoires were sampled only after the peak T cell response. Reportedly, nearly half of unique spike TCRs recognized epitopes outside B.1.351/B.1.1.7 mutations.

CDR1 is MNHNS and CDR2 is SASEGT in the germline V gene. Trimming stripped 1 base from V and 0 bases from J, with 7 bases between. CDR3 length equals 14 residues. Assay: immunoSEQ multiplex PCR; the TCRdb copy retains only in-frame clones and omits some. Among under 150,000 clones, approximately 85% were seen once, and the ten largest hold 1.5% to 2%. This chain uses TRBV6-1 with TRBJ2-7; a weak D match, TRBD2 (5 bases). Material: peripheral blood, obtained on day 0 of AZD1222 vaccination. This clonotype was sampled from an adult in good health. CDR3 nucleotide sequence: TGTGCCAGCAGTGAAGGCGGGCTCTCCTACGAGCAGTACTTC. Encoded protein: CASSEGGLSYEQYF.